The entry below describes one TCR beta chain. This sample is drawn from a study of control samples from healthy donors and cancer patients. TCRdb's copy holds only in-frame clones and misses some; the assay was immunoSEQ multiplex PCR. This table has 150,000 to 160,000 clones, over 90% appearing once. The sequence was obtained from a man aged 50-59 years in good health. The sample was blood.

The CDR3 nucleotides are TGTGCCAGCAGTAACGGACCGAAGCAGTTCTTC. It encodes CASSNGPKQFF. The V and J genes are TRBV12-3 or TRBV12-4 and TRBJ2-1; D remains ambiguous. Trimming left V 5 bases short and J 11 bases short, with 10 bases between. This CDR3 region has 11 residues.